What follows describes a single T cell receptor (beta chain). This clone was counted a few times. Its cognate antigen has yet to be identified. Per-base qualities were not stored, and no clone one base away is much larger. This record belongs to a study of blood T cell repertoires in COVID-19 (dated by TCRdb to 2019 to 2021). About the investigation overall: Samples from collaborators originated in the United States, Italy and Spain and spanned both the acute and convalescent phases of COVID-19. The material from the prospective study consisted of cDNA or gDNA derived from T cells, B-cell-depleted T cells, or PBMCs. Samples were obtained from the ongoing ImmuneRACE study (first 160 participants) and from over 1,000 subjects provided by 6 global collaborators. Deeply sampled blood TCRbeta repertoires from subjects exposed to, actively infected with, or recovered from COVID-19 were included in the dataset. A de-identified subject ID, COVID-19 status, age in years and sex were almost always included in the sample metadata. Where available, HLA class I and class II types were obtained from metadata supplied by the sample provider rather than from assay-based typing. The repertoires were made available in a free public database intended to serve as a resource for research on the immune response to SARS-CoV-2. On the study overall, not on this receptor specifically: Clinical and demographic metadata were provided uncurated, with the amount varying by source and participant.

TCRbeta CDR3 regions were amplified from genomic DNA using the immunoSEQ Assay, a bias-controlled multiplex PCR. In the paper's pipeline: Within the assay, amplification of reference gene primers was used to estimate how many nucleated cells each sample contained. Sequence reads were collapsed and filtered to measure the absolute abundance of every unique TCRbeta CDR3 rearrangement. For each sample, productive Simpson clonality was calculated as the square root of Simpson's diversity index across productive rearrangements. TCRdb carries this immuneACCESS record with in-frame sequences only. Its versions omit some clonotypes, under half of them owing to an unresolved V gene in the studies checked, with the rest unexplained. The DNA gave D and trimming, while V, J and clone size come from that table. The sample profile shows approximately 140,000 clones; about 85% of them were found once. The ten largest account for roughly 2.9% of the sample.

V lost 6 bases and J lost 4 bases, and the count of bases not matched to a germline gene is 10. CDR1 KGHSH and CDR2 LQKENI were looked up in the germline V gene. The cysteine opens and the phenylalanine closes a CDR3 of 16 amino acids. The kept DNA is CDR3 alone, 48 bases in frame from the first base. The collaborating institutions used their own protocols to collect whole blood in K2EDTA tubes. For TCRbeta analysis, collaborators shipped samples in one of three forms: frozen whole blood, isolated PBMCs, or DNA extracted from either of those sample types. Sequencing input: peripheral blood. The V gene is TRBV18 and the J gene is TRBJ1-3, with 9 bases aligning to TRBD1. This sequence originates from a woman in her 40s with active or convalescent COVID-19. The CDR3 has the sequence CASSPNRDREGNTIYF. The DNA sequence is given as TGTGCCAGCTCGCCGAACCGGGACAGGGAAGGAAACACCATATATTTT.